This passage covers 25 T cell receptor beta chains from one sample sequenced in a study of CD8 T cells in ankylosing spondylitis. Overall study results and limits: Blood from ankylosing spondylitis patients appeared to carry a characteristic roughly eight-variant TCR beta motif.

No antigen has been assigned to these receptors. TCRdb used MiXCR to reprocess the 5' RACE reads, holding one entry per CDR3 protein. The repertoire includes 750,000 to 850,000 distinct CDR3 sequences, approximately 10% of them detected once, and 0.51% sits in the top ten. The sequencing sample was made of blood, either unsorted or a sorted T cell fraction (not recorded which). Receptors originate from a male donor with ankylosing spondylitis.

This clonotype was picked up a small number of times. The chain uses TRBV18 and TRBJ2-5; the D is unclear. CDR1 and CDR2 from the germline V gene are KGHSH and LQKENI. The CDR3 runs to 15 residues. V lost 2 bases and J 6 bases, leaving 16 bases between the germline ends. As DNA, the CDR3 is TGTGCCAGCTCACCAAACCGCGCCGGGTGGAAGACCCAGTACTTC. Translation gives CASSPNRAGWKTQYF.

This clonotype was detected ten times or more. The V gene is TRBV15, the J gene TRBJ2-3, with 10 nucleotides matching TRBD2. The CDR3 covers 16 residues. V lost 0 bases and J lost 5; bases outside the gene matches: 5. Germline values: CDR1 LNHNV, CDR2 YYDKDF (reference sequence). This chain's CDR3 is CATSRDLAGGLDTQYF. The CDR3 nucleotides read TGTGCCACCAGCAGAGATTTAGCGGGGGGCCTAGATACGCAGTATTTT.

The V call is TRBV7-6, the J call TRBJ2-2; either TRBD1 or TRBD2 may fit D (5 bases each). Germline assignment: CDR1 SGHVS and CDR2 FNYEAQ. Deletions cut 1 base from V and 7 bases from J, with 16 bases between. The CDR3 loop spans 16 amino acids. Written as DNA, the CDR3 is TGTGCCAGCAGCTTAGTTGTAGGAAGGGACCACGGGGAGCTGTTTTTT. Translated: CASSLVVGRDHGELFF.

This clonotype was counted between two and nine times. This rearrangement joins TRBV28 to TRBJ1-6; D is unclear. Germline lookup yields CDR1 MDHEN and CDR2 SYDVKM. Trimming cost V 6 bases and J 8 bases, with 14 bases left between them. The CDR3 covers 14 residues. The DNA of the CDR3 is TGTGCCAGCAGCCTCCCCAGCAATTATTCACCCCTCCACTTT. Its translation: CASSLPSNYSPLHF.

This clonotype was counted between two and nine times. The rearrangement uses TRBV11-2 and TRBJ2-3, with D perhaps assigned TRBD1 or TRBD2 (5 bases each). The germline CDR1 and CDR2 sequences are SGHAT and FQNNGV. The V end was cut by 3 bases, the J end by 4 bases, with 11 bases between. The length of the CDR3 is 14 residues. CDR3 coding DNA: TGTGCCAGCAGCTTTGGGCAGGGACCAGATACGCAGTATTTT. Its translation is CASSFGQGPDTQYF.

This clonotype was observed a handful of times. The V gene is TRBV7-2, the J gene TRBJ2-5, with a possible D match to TRBD1 (5 bases). Deletions cut 5 bases from V and 4 bases from J, with 11 bases between. The CDR3 spans 13 residues. CDR1 and CDR2 from the germline V gene are SGHTA and FQGNSA. As DNA, the CDR3 is TGTGCCAGCAGCCGGAACAGGTTAGAGACCCAGTACTTC. This encodes CASSRNRLETQYF.

The chain has TRBV28 and TRBJ1-5, with D possibly being TRBD1 (6 bases). Trimming pared 10 bases from V and 5 bases from J, leaving 12 bases between. The germline V gene encodes CDR1 MDHEN and CDR2 SYDVKM. The CDR3 sequence is 12 residues long. CDR3 sequence: CATTGSYQPQHF. CDR3 in DNA: TGTGCCACGACAGGTTCGTATCAGCCCCAGCATTTT.

The J gene is TRBJ1-6, the V gene TRBV5-8; D is unclear. The CDR3 consists of 13 residues. With 1 base removed from V and 6 bases from J, the gap between germline ends came to 5 bases. In germline, CDR1 is SGHTS, CDR2 YDEGEE. CDR3 nucleotides: TGTGCCAGCAGCTTGTCGATTAATTCACCCCTCCACTTT. This sequence encodes CASSLSINSPLHF. The complete variable domain, with remaining parts taken from reference TRBV5-8 and TRBJ1-6, reads EAGVTQSPTHLIKTRGQQATLRCSPISGHTSVYWYQQALGLGLQFLLWYDEGEERNRGNFPPRFSGRQFPNYSSELNVNALELEDSALYLCASSLSINSPLHFGNGTRLTVT.

In its sample, this clonotype was seen a few times. The chain has TRBV7-9 and TRBJ1-1, with D unclear. Trimming removed 1 base at V and 8 bases at J, with 14 bases between. This CDR3 contains 14 residues. Germline values: CDR1 SEHNR, CDR2 FQNEAQ (reference sequence). The CDR3 spells CASSLGSGKGEAFF. As DNA, the CDR3 is TGTGCCAGCAGCTTAGGGTCTGGGAAGGGCGAAGCTTTCTTT.

This clonotype appeared a few times. The CDR3 region has the DNA TGTGCCAGCAGCCAACCGAACCGGGACAGTGGCTCTGGAAACACCATATATTTT. Its protein is CASSQPNRDSGSGNTIYF. The chain combines TRBV14 with TRBJ1-3; the match to TRBD1 covers 7 bases. The ends lost 2 bases at V and 0 bases at J; junction bases unmatched: 10. The CDR3 consists of 18 residues. Germline V lookup: CDR1 SGHDN, CDR2 FVKESK.

The chain links TRBV27 to TRBJ1-2; tentatively, D is TRBD1 (5 bases). Per the germline V gene, CDR1 is MNHEY and CDR2 is SMNVEV (reference sequence). CDR3 length equals 11 residues. The V end lost 7 bases, the J end lost 7 bases, and 10 bases lay between the germline ends. CDR3 DNA sequence: TGTGCCAGCACTGGGGGTTTTGGCTACACCTTC. It is translated as CASTGGFGYTF.

The chain employs TRBV20-1 and TRBJ1-6; D not certain. This CDR3 contains 14 residues. In germline, CDR1 is DFQATT, CDR2 SNEGSKA (reference sequence). The germline V and J ends were trimmed by 5 bases and 5 bases, with 13 bases remaining between them. The CDR3, as DNA: TGCAGTGCTCTCGGGATATCCAATAATTCACCCCTCCACTTT. Protein: CSALGISNNSPLHF.

This sequence joins TRBV20-1 and TRBJ1-3; D may be TRBD1 (6 bases). This CDR3 region has 14 residues. The germline CDR1 and CDR2 sequences are DFQATT and SNEGSKA (reference sequence). Trimming stripped 5 bases from V and 0 bases from J, with 11 bases between. The CDR3 DNA sequence: TGCAGTGCTCGTAAGGGGGGCTCTGGAAACACCATATATTTT. Translating gives CSARKGGSGNTIYF.

This clonotype was counted many times. This chain joins TRBV4-2 and TRBJ1-6, with D perhaps TRBD1 (6 bases). Germline CDR1 is LGHNA and CDR2 is YNFKEQ. The V end was cut by 4 bases, the J end by 8 bases, with 12 bases between. The CDR3 consists of 14 residues. The CDR3 sequence is CASSLWGADSPLHF. The CDR3 DNA reads as TGTGCCAGCAGCCTATGGGGGGCTGATTCACCCCTCCACTTT.

The rearrangement joins TRBV20-1 to TRBJ2-3, with 7 bases identical to TRBD2. Germline trimming cut 3 bases from V and 8 bases from J; bases unmatched to any gene: 14. CDR3 length: 15 amino acids. Germline CDR1 DFQATT, CDR2 SNEGSKA (reference sequence). The CDR3 sequence is CSASRSGSGGGTQYF. The DNA for the CDR3 is TGCAGTGCTAGCCGCAGCGGATCGGGGGGAGGTACGCAGTATTTT.

This clonotype was recorded a few times. The chain carries TRBV6-1 and TRBJ2-5, with 8 positions matching TRBD1. V lost 6 bases and J lost 3; bases outside the gene matches: 9. The germline V gene has CDR1 MNHNS and CDR2 SASEGT. This CDR3 has 15 residues. The CDR3 DNA is TGTGCCAGCAGGACAGGGACAGGATACGAAGAGACCCAGTACTTC. Translation gives CASRTGTGYEETQYF.

The chain joins TRBV12-3 or TRBV12-4 to TRBJ1-2, with D unclear. V lost 5 bases, J lost 2 bases, and 12 bases lay in between. The CDR3 sequence is 14 residues long. The DNA of the CDR3 is TGTGCCAGCAGTACCCTCGGCCGCAACTATGGCTACACCTTC. Translation gives CASSTLGRNYGYTF.

This clonotype came up many times. The chain joins TRBV20-1 to TRBJ2-3, with TRBD1 identical over 8 bases. The germline CDR1 and CDR2 sequences are DFQATT and SNEGSKA (reference sequence). V dropped 5 bases and J dropped 4; count of bases not matched to a gene: 2. This CDR3 spans 12 amino acids. The CDR3 coding sequence is TGCAGTGCTCTACAGGGGGCAGATACGCAGTATTTT. Encoded protein: CSALQGADTQYF.

This clonotype was seen a handful of times. The genes are TRBV5-1 and TRBJ2-1; TRBD2 is a possible D gene (6 bases). Between the trimmed V and J ends, which lost 0 bases and 9 bases, there was a span of 13 bases. Germline CDR1 SGHRS, CDR2 YFSETQ. The CDR3 length is 14 residues. The CDR3 here is CASSLARSGREQFF. The CDR3, as DNA: TGCGCCAGCAGCTTGGCTAGGAGCGGGCGTGAGCAGTTCTTC.

This rearrangement joins TRBV23-1 to TRBJ2-3; 8 nucleotides match TRBD1. TRBV23-1 is an ORF; its function is uncertain. The junction had 5 bases not matched to a gene; V was cut back by 4 bases and J by 2 bases. The CDR3 spans 15 residues. The CDR3 region has the DNA TGCGCCAGCAGTCCCGGACAGGGCAACACAGATACGCAGTATTTT. Protein: CASSPGQGNTDTQYF.

Notes on this clonotype: A read error may produce the germline difference seen at one junction end. The rearrangement links TRBV5-5 to TRBJ1-6; the D is unclear. CDR1 SGHKS and CDR2 YYEKEE come from the germline V gene (reference sequence). The CDR3 is 16 amino acids. The chain's CDR3 is CAISPRPLSYNSPLHF. CDR3 DNA: TGTGCCATCAGCCCCAGGCCCCTCTCCTATAATTCACCCCTCCACTTT.

V gene TRBV12-3 or TRBV12-4 combines with J gene TRBJ1-2; 8 nucleotides line up with TRBD1. Losses at the gene ends were 9 bases for V and 7 bases for J; bases not matched to a gene: 7. The CDR3 runs to 12 residues. This chain's CDR3 is CASSQGAVGYTF. Here the CDR3 DNA reads TGTGCCAGTAGTCAGGGGGCTGTTGGCTACACCTTC.

The chain uses TRBV5-1 and TRBJ1-6, with 8 bases matching TRBD1. This CDR3 contains 16 residues. The J segment lost 6 bases and the V segment lost 1 base, leaving 6 bases of the junction unmatched. CDR1 is SGHRS, CDR2 YFSETQ, per germline. CDR3 nucleotides: TGCGCCAGCAGCTTGTTACAGGGGGGAGGTAATTCACCCCTCCACTTT. This gives the protein CASSLLQGGGNSPLHF.

This clonotype has at least ten counts. The chain links TRBV29-1 to TRBJ2-3; tentative D call: TRBD2 (6 bases). The CDR3 totals 15 residues. Germline V CDR1 and CDR2: SQVTM, ANQGSEA. Trimming cost V 5 bases and J 0 bases, with 15 bases left between them. The CDR3 DNA reads TGCAGCGTTCCCCGAGGGGACTCTAGCACAGATACGCAGTATTTT. Translation gives CSVPRGDSSTDTQYF.

The chain has TRBV9 and TRBJ1-6; D might be TRBD1 (5 bases). This CDR3 is 14 amino acids long. Germline V lookup: CDR1 SGDLS, CDR2 YYNGEE. The ends were cut back, 2 bases at V and 7 bases at J, with 10 bases in the middle. The CDR3 here is CASSVRVGNSPLHF. Here the CDR3 DNA reads TGTGCCAGCAGCGTCAGGGTCGGCAATTCACCCCTCCACTTT.